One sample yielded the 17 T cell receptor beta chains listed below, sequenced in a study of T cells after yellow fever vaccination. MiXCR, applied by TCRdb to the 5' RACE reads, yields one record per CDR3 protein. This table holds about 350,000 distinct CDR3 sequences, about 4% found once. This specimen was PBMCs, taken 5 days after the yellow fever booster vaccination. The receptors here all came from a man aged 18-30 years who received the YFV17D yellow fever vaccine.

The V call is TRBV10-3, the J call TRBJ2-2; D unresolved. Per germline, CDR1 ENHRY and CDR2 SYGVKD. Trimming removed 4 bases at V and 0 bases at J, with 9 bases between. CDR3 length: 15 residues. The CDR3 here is CAISAVISNTGELFF. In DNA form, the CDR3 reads TGTGCCATCAGTGCGGTTATATCGAACACCGGGGAGCTGTTTTTT.

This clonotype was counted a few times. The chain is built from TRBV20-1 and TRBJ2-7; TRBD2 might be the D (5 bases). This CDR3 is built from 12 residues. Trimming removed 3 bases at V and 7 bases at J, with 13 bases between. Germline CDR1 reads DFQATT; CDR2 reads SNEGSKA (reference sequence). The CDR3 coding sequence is TGCAGTGCTAGCCCCTACTCGGGGGAGCAGTACTTC. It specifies CSASPYSGEQYF.

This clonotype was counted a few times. The CDR3 coding sequence is TGTGCCAGCATGAGGTCCTCCTACGAGCAGTACTTC. Its protein product is CASMRSSYEQYF. The chain joins TRBV11-2 to TRBJ2-7; D gene unclear. This CDR3 has 12 residues. V lost 7 bases, J lost 0 bases, and 7 bases lay in between. The germline CDR1 and CDR2 sequences are SGHAT and FQNNGV.

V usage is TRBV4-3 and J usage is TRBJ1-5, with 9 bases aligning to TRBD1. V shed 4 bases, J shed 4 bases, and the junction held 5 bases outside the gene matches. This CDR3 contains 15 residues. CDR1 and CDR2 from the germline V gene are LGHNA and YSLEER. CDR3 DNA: TGCGCCAGCAGCCTTAGACAGGGGGGGAATCAGCCCCAGCATTTT. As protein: CASSLRQGGNQPQHF.

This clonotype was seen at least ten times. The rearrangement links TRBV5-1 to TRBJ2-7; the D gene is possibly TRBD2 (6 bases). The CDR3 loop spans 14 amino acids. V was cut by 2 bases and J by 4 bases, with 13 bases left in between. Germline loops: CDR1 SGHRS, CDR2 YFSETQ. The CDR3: CASSFGGDSYEQYV. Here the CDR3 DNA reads TGCGCCAGCAGCTTCGGGGGAGATTCTTACGAGCAGTACGTC.

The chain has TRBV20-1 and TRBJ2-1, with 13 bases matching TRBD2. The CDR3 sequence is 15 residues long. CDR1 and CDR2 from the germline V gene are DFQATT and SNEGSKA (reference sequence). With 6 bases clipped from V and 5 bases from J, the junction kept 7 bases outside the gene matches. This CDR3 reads CSAGLAGKRNNEQFF. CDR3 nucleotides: TGCAGTGCGGGACTAGCGGGGAAACGAAACAATGAGCAGTTCTTC.

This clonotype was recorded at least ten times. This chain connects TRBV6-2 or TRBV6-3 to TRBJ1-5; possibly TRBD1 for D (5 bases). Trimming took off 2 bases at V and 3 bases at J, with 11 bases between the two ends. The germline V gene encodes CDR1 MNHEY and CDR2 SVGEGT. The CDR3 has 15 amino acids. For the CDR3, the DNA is TGTGCCAGCAGTTACGAGGGGTTGAACAATCAGCCCCAGCATTTT. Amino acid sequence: CASSYEGLNNQPQHF.

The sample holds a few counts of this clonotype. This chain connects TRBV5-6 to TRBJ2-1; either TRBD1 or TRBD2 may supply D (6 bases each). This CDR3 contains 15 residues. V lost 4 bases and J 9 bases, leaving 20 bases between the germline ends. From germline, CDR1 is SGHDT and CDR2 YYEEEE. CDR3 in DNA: TGTGCCAGCAGCCGGGGGCCAGAGCCTTGGGGTGAGCAGTTCTTC. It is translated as CASSRGPEPWGEQFF.

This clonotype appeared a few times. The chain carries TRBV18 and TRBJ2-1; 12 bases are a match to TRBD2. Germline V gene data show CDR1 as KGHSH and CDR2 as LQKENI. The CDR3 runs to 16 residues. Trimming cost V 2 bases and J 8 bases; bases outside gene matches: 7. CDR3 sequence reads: CASSPFPTSGGDEQFF. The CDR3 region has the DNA TGTGCCAGCTCACCATTCCCGACTAGCGGGGGCGATGAGCAGTTCTTC.

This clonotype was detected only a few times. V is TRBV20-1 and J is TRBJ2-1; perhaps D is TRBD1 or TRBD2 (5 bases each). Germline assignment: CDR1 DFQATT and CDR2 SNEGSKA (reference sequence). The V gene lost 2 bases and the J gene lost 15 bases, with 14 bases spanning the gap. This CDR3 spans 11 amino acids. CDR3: CSARRGALLFF. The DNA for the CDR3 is TGCAGTGCTAGAAGGGGAGCTCTCCTGTTCTTC.

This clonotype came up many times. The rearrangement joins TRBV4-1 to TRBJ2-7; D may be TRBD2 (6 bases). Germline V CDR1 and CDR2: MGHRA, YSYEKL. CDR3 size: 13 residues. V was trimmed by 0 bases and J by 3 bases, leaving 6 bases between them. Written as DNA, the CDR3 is TGCGCCAGCAGCCAAGAGCGGGGCTACGAGCAGTACTTC. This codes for CASSQERGYEQYF.

CDR3 coding DNA: TGTGCCAGCAGCTTGGTACCGGCTCGGGGCTACACCTTC. This sequence encodes CASSLVPARGYTF. The chain couples TRBV5-6 to TRBJ1-2, with D unclear. Germline loops: CDR1 SGHDT, CDR2 YYEEEE. The CDR3 contains 13 residues. Trimming took off 0 bases at V and 8 bases at J, with 11 bases between the two ends.

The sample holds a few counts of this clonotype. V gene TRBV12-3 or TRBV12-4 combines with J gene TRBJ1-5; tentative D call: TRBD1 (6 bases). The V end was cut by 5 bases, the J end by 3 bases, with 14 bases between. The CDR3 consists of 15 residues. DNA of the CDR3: TGTGCCAGCAGTGACCACGACAGGCACAATCAGCCCCAGCATTTT. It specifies CASSDHDRHNQPQHF.

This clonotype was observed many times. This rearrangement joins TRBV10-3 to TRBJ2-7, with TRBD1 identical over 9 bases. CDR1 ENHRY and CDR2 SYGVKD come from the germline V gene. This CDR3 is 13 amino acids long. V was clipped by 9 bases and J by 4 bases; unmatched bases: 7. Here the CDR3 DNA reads TGTGCCATAGGGACAGGGAGTCGGTACGAGCAGTACGTC. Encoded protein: CAIGTGSRYEQYV.

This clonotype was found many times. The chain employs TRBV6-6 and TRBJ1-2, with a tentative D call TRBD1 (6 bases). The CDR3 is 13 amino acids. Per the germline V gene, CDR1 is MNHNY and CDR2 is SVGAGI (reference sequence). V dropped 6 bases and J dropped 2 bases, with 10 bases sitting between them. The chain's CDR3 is CASRQDSNYGYTF. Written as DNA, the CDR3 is TGTGCCAGCAGACAGGACAGCAACTATGGCTACACCTTC.

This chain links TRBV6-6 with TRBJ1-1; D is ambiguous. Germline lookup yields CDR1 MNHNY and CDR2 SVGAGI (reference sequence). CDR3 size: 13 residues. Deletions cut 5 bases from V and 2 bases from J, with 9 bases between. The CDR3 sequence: CASSLQLNTEAFF. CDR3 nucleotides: TGTGCCAGCAGTCTTCAACTTAACACTGAAGCTTTCTTT.

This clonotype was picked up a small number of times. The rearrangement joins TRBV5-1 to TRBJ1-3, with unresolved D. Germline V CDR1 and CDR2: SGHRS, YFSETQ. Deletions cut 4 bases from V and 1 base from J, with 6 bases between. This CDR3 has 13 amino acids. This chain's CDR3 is CASSPGSGNTIYF. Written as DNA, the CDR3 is TGCGCCAGCAGCCCGGGTTCTGGAAACACCATATATTTT. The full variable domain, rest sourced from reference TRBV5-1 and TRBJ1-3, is KAGVTQTPRYLIKTRGQQVTLSCSPISGHRSVSWYQQTPGQGLQFLFEYFSETQRNKGNFPGRFSGRQFSNSRSEMNVSTLELGDSALYLCASSPGSGNTIYFGEGSWLTVV.